A single sample gave rise to the 5 T cell receptor beta chains below, sequenced in a study of blood T cell repertoires in COVID-19. The protocol was immunoSEQ multiplex PCR, while the TCRdb copy is restricted to in-frame clones and leaves out a portion. The table has over 150,000 clones, about 79% seen once. The sequencing sample was made of peripheral blood. Receptors originate from a woman between 70 and 85 years old with acute or convalescent COVID-19.

V usage is TRBV3-1 (or the pseudogene TRBV3-2) and J usage is TRBJ2-4; the match to TRBD2 covers 10 bases. Losses at the gene ends were 3 bases for V and 7 bases for J; bases not matched to a gene: 6. The CDR3 runs to 15 residues. Germline values: CDR1 LGHDT, CDR2 YNNKEL (reference sequence). The CDR3 here is CASSHASGGLNIQYF. DNA for the CDR3: TGTGCCAGCAGCCACGCTAGCGGGGGATTGAACATTCAGTACTTC.

This clone was detected once. The V call is TRBV18, the J call TRBJ1-2; 9 bases map to TRBD1. Germline CDR1 is KGHSH and CDR2 is LQKENI. V lost 4 bases, J lost 0 bases, and 9 bases stayed unmatched. The CDR3 runs to 17 residues. The CDR3 here is CASSQRDRDPTNYGYTF. In DNA, the CDR3 is TGTGCCAGCTCACAACGGGACAGGGACCCTACTAACTATGGCTACACCTTC.

The V gene is TRBV24-1, the J gene TRBJ2-1, with 13 nucleotides matching TRBD2. This CDR3 comprises 13 residues. Trimming cost V 7 bases and J 15 bases; bases outside gene matches: 8. Germline CDR1 and CDR2: KGHDR and SFDVKD. The CDR3 sequence: CATSQLAGGPRFF. The CDR3 DNA sequence: TGTGCCACCAGCCAACTAGCGGGAGGGCCCCGGTTCTTC.

The chain employs TRBV4-1 and TRBJ1-1; 7 nucleotides align to TRBD1. The ends lost 2 bases at V and 10 bases at J; junction bases unmatched: 13. Germline V gives CDR1 MGHRA, CDR2 YSYEKL. The CDR3 has 15 residues. CDR3 sequence: CASSQPDRQGSGAFF. DNA for the CDR3: TGCGCCAGCAGCCAACCGGACAGACAGGGAAGTGGAGCTTTCTTT.

This clone was recorded only once. This chain joins TRBV30 and TRBJ2-2; 8 bases are shared with TRBD2. In germline, CDR1 is GTSNPN, CDR2 SVGIG (reference sequence). The CDR3 extends over 14 amino acids. Trimming removed 7 bases from V and 1 base from J; junction bases left unmatched: 5. The DNA of the CDR3 is TGTGCCTTGAAAAGCGGGAGGAACACCGGGGAGCTGTTTTTT. Translating it yields CALKSGRNTGELFF.